This T cell receptor (beta chain) was found in a study of shared clonotypes between healthy human individuals. Study findings and constraints: Naive subsets tended to show greater estimated richness than memory subsets. The authors expected sequencing depth to affect clonotype sharing among donors.

Researchers ran the assay at a deep level. TCRdb's copy holds only in-frame clones and misses some; the assay was immunoSEQ multiplex PCR. Of some 1.5 million clones in the sample, 95% to 99% were seen once. Division of CD4+ cells produced a CD45RA+ naive subset and a CD45RA-negative memory subset. With V trimmed by 6 bases and J by 5 bases, 13 bases remained unmatched. Germline V gene data show CDR1 as ENHRY and CDR2 as SYGVKD. CDR3 size: 18 residues. With respect to this clone: The antigen remains undetermined.

The source of this sequence is a man aged 25-45 years in good health. The V and J genes are TRBV10-3 and TRBJ2-3; TRBD2 aligns across 14 bases. Material for sequencing was naive CD4+ T cells sorted from blood. The subset here: CD45RA+ positively selected. This CDR3 reads CAISQASGTSGSLDTQYF. The CDR3 nucleotides are TGTGCCATCAGCCAAGCCTCCGGGACTAGCGGGAGTTTAGATACGCAGTATTTT.